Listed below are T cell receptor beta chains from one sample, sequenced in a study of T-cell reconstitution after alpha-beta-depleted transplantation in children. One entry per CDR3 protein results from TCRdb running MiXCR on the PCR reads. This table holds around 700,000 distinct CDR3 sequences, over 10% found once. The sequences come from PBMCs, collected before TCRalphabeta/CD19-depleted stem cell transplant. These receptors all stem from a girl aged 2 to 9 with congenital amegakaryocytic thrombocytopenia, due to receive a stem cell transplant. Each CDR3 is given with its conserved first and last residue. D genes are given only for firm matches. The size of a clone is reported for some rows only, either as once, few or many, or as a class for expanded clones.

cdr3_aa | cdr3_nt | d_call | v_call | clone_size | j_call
CASSQDGWPGSEQFF | TGTGCCAGCAGCCAAGATGGCTGGCCAGGCAGTGAGCAGTTCTTC | NA | TRBV3-1 | few | TRBJ2-1
CSARGQVNDEQYF | TGCAGTGCTAGAGGACAGGTCAACGACGAGCAGTACTTC | NA | TRBV20-1 | many | TRBJ2-7
CASSLDPGSYEQYF | TGCGCCAGCAGCTTGGATCCCGGTTCCTACGAGCAGTACTTC | NA | TRBV5-1 | many | TRBJ2-7
CASSLGTGLAANEQFF | TGCGCCAGCAGCTTGGGAACGGGACTAGCCGCCAATGAGCAGTTCTTC | TRBD2 | TRBV5-1 | few | TRBJ2-1
CASSLIGLDEQFF | TGTGCCAGCAGCTTGATTGGGCTTGATGAGCAGTTCTTC | NA | TRBV5-6 | NA | TRBJ2-1
CASSLSGRGLNSPLHF | TGTGCCAGCAGCTTGAGTGGACGGGGCCTTAATTCACCCCTCCACTTT | NA | TRBV7-9 | NA | TRBJ1-6
CASSFRRSSSPLHF | TGTGCCAGCAGTTTTCGGCGGTCGAGCTCACCCCTCCACTTT | NA | TRBV28 | few | TRBJ1-6
CASNSLGGEGTEAFF | TGCGCCAGTAACAGCTTGGGAGGGGAGGGTACTGAAGCTTTCTTT | NA | TRBV5-1 | many | TRBJ1-1
CSASPGGYEQYF | TGCAGTGCTAGCCCAGGGGGCTACGAGCAGTACTTC | TRBD1 | TRBV20-1 | many | TRBJ2-7
CASSQGQASYEQYF | TGTGCCAGCAGCCAAGGGCAGGCCTCCTACGAGCAGTACTTC | NA | TRBV7-9 | few | TRBJ2-7
CATSRGLDEQFF | TGTGCCACCAGCAGAGGGTTGGATGAGCAGTTCTTC | NA | TRBV15 | many | TRBJ2-1
CASSAQGVEQFF | TGCGCCAGCAGTGCGCAAGGGGTTGAGCAGTTCTTC | NA | TRBV5-1 | NA | TRBJ2-1
CCARRRAEPFPCNEQFF | TGCTGTGCTAGAAGGCGGGCGGAGCCATTCCCCTGCAATGAGCAGTTCTTC | NA | TRBV20-1 | NA | TRBJ2-1
CSARVTSGDTQYF | TGCAGTGCTAGAGTCACTAGTGGTGATACGCAGTATTTT | NA | TRBV20-1 | many | TRBJ2-3
CSVEGPPAEQYF | TGCAGCGTTGAGGGACCCCCAGCCGAGCAGTACTTC | NA | TRBV29-1 | many | TRBJ2-7
CASSSDLETAEAFF | TGTGCCAGCAGTTCCGACCTCGAGACGGCTGAAGCTTTCTTT | NA | TRBV12-3/TRBV12-4 | many | TRBJ1-1
CASSTRQGSSYNEQFF | TGCGCCAGCAGCACCCGACAGGGCAGCTCCTACAATGAGCAGTTCTTC | TRBD1 | TRBV5-1 | many | TRBJ2-1
CASSSEYGGSGGELFF | TGCGCCAGCAGCTCCGAGTACGGCGGGAGTGGCGGGGAGCTGTTTTTT | TRBD2 | TRBV5-1 | NA | TRBJ2-2
CASRTTGYNEQFF | TGTGCCAGCAGGACCACGGGATACAATGAGCAGTTCTTC | NA | TRBV14 | few | TRBJ2-1
CASSRYTNSNQPQHF | TGTGCCAGCAGCCGCTACACAAATAGCAATCAGCCCCAGCATTTT | NA | TRBV7-8 | many | TRBJ1-5
CASSEGSLGSEKLFF | TGTGCCAGCAGCGAAGGGAGCCTGGGCAGTGAAAAACTGTTTTTT | NA | TRBV7-9 | many | TRBJ1-4
CSARDRGASGVYEQYF | TGCAGTGCTAGAGATCGGGGAGCTAGCGGGGTCTACGAGCAGTACTTC | TRBD2 | TRBV20-1 | NA | TRBJ2-7
CASSLEAVGVYEQYF | TGTGCCAGCAGCTTAGAGGCGGTAGGAGTCTACGAGCAGTACTTC | NA | TRBV7-2 | many | TRBJ2-7
CASSPHSLGLLNTGELFF | TGTGCCAGCAGCCCCCATTCCCTCGGACTCCTGAACACCGGGGAGCTGTTTTTT | NA | TRBV11-2 | NA | TRBJ2-2
CASSGLAREQYF | TGTGCCAGCTCCGGACTAGCTCGCGAGCAGTACTTC | TRBD2 | TRBV12-3/TRBV12-4 | NA | TRBJ2-7
CASSWGLADQETQYF | TGTGCCAGCAGCTGGGGACTAGCGGACCAAGAGACCCAGTACTTC | TRBD2 | TRBV5-5 | NA | TRBJ2-5
CSARTSGRVGDTQYF | TGCAGTGCTAGGACTAGCGGGAGGGTAGGAGATACGCAGTATTTT | TRBD2 | TRBV20-1 | many | TRBJ2-3
CASSERLAGTYEQYF | TGCGCCAGCAGTGAGAGGCTAGCGGGGACCTACGAGCAGTACTTC | TRBD2 | TRBV10-2 | few | TRBJ2-7
CASYRSSNADTQYF | TGCGCCAGCTACCGATCCTCTAACGCAGATACGCAGTATTTT | NA | TRBV5-1 | few | TRBJ2-3
CASRPHGLPNQPQHF | TGTGCCAGCAGACCCCATGGGCTTCCCAATCAGCCCCAGCATTTT | NA | TRBV28 | NA | TRBJ1-5
CASSQPTSGSSYEQYF | TGCGCCAGCAGCCAACCAACTAGCGGGAGTTCCTACGAGCAGTACTTC | TRBD2 | TRBV4-1 | few | TRBJ2-7
CATGRPGGDEQYF | TGTGCCACCGGCCGACCGGGCGGGGACGAGCAGTACTTC | NA | TRBV24-1 | many | TRBJ2-7
CASSLDKLVSNEQFF | TGCGCCAGCAGCTTGGACAAGTTGGTTTCCAATGAGCAGTTCTTC | NA | TRBV5-1 | many | TRBJ2-1
CASRANLGQDTQYF | TGCGCCAGCAGAGCTAACCTGGGTCAGGATACGCAGTATTTT | NA | TRBV5-1 | NA | TRBJ2-3
CASSPPAGRTYGYTF | TGTGCCAGCTCACCACCGGCAGGCCGGACCTATGGCTACACCTTC | NA | TRBV18 | many | TRBJ1-2
CASWGSQETQYF | TGTGCCAGCTGGGGCAGCCAAGAGACCCAGTACTTC | NA | TRBV6-1 | many | TRBJ2-5